A selection of T cell receptor beta chains follows, all from one sample in a study of T-cell memory formation after mild COVID-19. TCRdb fed the 5' RACE reads into MiXCR, producing one record per CDR3 protein. The sample lists roughly 560,000 distinct CDR3 sequences, around 21% occurring once. The sample taken for sequencing was PBMCs or a T cell subset sorted from them (not recorded which). The origin of the receptors is an adult woman who had mild COVID-19 (a few samples of this study predate the infection). Cell type and time point are not known. CDR3s include the opening cysteine and the closing phenylalanine or tryptophan. Fields, in order: J gene, D gene, clone size, CDR3 length, V gene, CDR3 DNA, CDR3 protein. D genes are given only for firm matches. Clone size is given for some rows only: seen once, a few or many times, or a class if the clone is expanded.

TRBJ2-4,TRBD1,NA,16,TRBV20-1,TGCAGTGCTAGACCCTGGGACAGGGCCACCGTGTACATTCAGTACTTC,CSARPWDRATVYIQYF
TRBJ2-3,TRBD1,NA,17,TRBV24-1,TGTGCCACCAGTGATTTGCAGGGGACAGCTTCCACAGATACGCAGTATTTT,CATSDLQGTASTDTQYF
TRBJ2-2,TRBD2,few,18,TRBV4-1,TGCGCCAGCTGCGGGGTAGCGGGGGCGATCGGGAACACCGGGGAGCTGTTTTTT,CASCGVAGAIGNTGELFF
TRBJ2-5,NA,NA,14,TRBV12-3/TRBV12-4,TGTGCCAGCAGTTTAGTCCCTCCCGGGCGGACCCAGTACTTC,CASSLVPPGRTQYF
TRBJ2-3,NA,NA,15,TRBV15,TGTGCCACCAGCAGAAGCCGATCCGGAACAGATACGCAGTATTTT,CATSRSRSGTDTQYF
TRBJ1-2,NA,NA,11,TRBV7-9,TGTGCCAGCAGGGAAGACAGGGGCTACACCTTC,CASREDRGYTF
TRBJ2-5,NA,NA,14,TRBV15,TGTGCCACCAGCGGGACACCGGGGCCAGCGGCTGGGTACTTC,CATSGTPGPAAGYF
TRBJ2-5,NA,NA,13,TRBV5-5,TGTGCCAGCAGCTTGTCAGACGTTGAGACCCAGTACTTC,CASSLSDVETQYF
TRBJ2-1,TRBD1,NA,12,TRBV12-3/TRBV12-4,TGTGCCAGCAGTGCGGGGACAGGTGAGCAGTTCTTC,CASSAGTGEQFF
TRBJ2-5,TRBD2,NA,16,TRBV7-2,TGTGCCAGCAGTCTCGGGACTAGCGGACTGCAAGAGACCCAGTACTTC,CASSLGTSGLQETQYF
TRBJ1-4,TRBD1,NA,15,TRBV4-1,TGCGCCAGCAGCCCAGACAGGGGGGTGATGGAAAAACTGTTTTTT,CASSPDRGVMEKLFF
TRBJ2-5,TRBD2,NA,16,TRBV4-1,TGCGCCAGCAGCCCCATGACTAGCGGGGCGGAAGAGACCCAGTACTTC,CASSPMTSGAEETQYF
TRBJ2-3,NA,NA,18,TRBV5-1,TGCGCCAGCAGCTTGATTAGTGGAGCGACTATAAGAACAGATACGCAGTATTTT,CASSLISGATIRTDTQYF
TRBJ2-1,TRBD2,NA,17,TRBV14,TGTGCCAGCAGCCAGGGGGTTGGTAGCGGGAGATACAATGAGCAGTTCTTC,CASSQGVGSGRYNEQFF
TRBJ2-5,NA,NA,15,TRBV28,TGTGCCAGCAGACAACCGGGGGCAGCTCAAGAGACCCAGTACTTC,CASRQPGAAQETQYF
TRBJ2-2,TRBD1,NA,15,TRBV5-1,TGCGCCAGCAGCCGCCGGGACAGAAACACCGGGGAGCTGTTTTTT,CASSRRDRNTGELFF
TRBJ2-3,TRBD1,NA,14,TRBV5-6,TGTGCCAGCAGTTCCGGGACAGGGGCCGATACGCAGTATTTT,CASSSGTGADTQYF
TRBJ1-1,NA,few,15,TRBV4-1,TGCGCCAGCAGCCAAGAGGAGGGACAGAACACTGAAGCTTTCTTT,CASSQEEGQNTEAFF
TRBJ2-3,NA,NA,12,TRBV29-1,TGCAGCGTTGAAGATGGAGGCCACGGGCAGTATTTT,CSVEDGGHGQYF
TRBJ1-1,NA,NA,16,TRBV7-9,TGTGCCAGCAGCTTAGCGCGACGGGGCCAGAACACTGAAGCTTTCTTT,CASSLARRGQNTEAFF
TRBJ1-1,NA,few,15,TRBV5-1,TGCGCCAGCAGCTTCGGGGAAAGATGGGACACTGAAGCTTTCTTT,CASSFGERWDTEAFF
TRBJ2-1,NA,many,16,TRBV27,TGTGCCAGCAGTTCAACCCTTACTACAGCGCGAGGTGGGCAGTTCTTC,CASSSTLTTARGGQFF
TRBJ1-2,NA,NA,19,TRBV7-9,TGTGCCAGCAGCCTCGAATTTCTGCTTCAGCGGGGGAAGATTGAAGGCTACACCTTC,CASSLEFLLQRGKIEGYTF
TRBJ2-7,NA,NA,17,TRBV7-2,TGTGCCAGCAGCTTAGGGACCGGGGGCTATAGCTCCTACGAGCAGTACTTC,CASSLGTGGYSSYEQYF
TRBJ2-3,TRBD1,few,17,TRBV7-2,TGTGCCAGCAGCGACCCTTATAGACAGGGGCTAACAGATACGCAGTATTTT,CASSDPYRQGLTDTQYF
TRBJ2-5,NA,few,18,TRBV7-9,TGTGCCAGCAGCTTACACGGGGAGCCCCGTAAGAACCAAGAGACCCAGTACTTC,CASSLHGEPRKNQETQYF
TRBJ2-1,TRBD1,NA,15,TRBV30,TGTGCCTGGAGTACGGGACAGAGCTCCTACAATGAGCAGTTCTTC,CAWSTGQSSYNEQFF
TRBJ1-2,NA,many,15,TRBV5-1,TGCGCCAGCAGCTTGGATCTACGTTCTAACTATGGCTACACCTTC,CASSLDLRSNYGYTF
TRBJ2-3,NA,NA,13,TRBV3-1,TGTGCCAGCAGCCAATCGGGGGTAGATACGCAGTATTTT,CASSQSGVDTQYF
TRBJ1-6,NA,NA,12,TRBV19,TGTGCCAGTCGGGACCCACATTCACCCCTCCACTTT,CASRDPHSPLHF
TRBJ2-5,TRBD2,many,15,TRBV7-2,TGTGCCAGCAGCTTGGGGACTAGCGGGGGAGAGACCCAGTACTTC,CASSLGTSGGETQYF
TRBJ2-1,NA,NA,15,TRBV6-1,TGTGCCAGCAGCCACGGATGGGGGAGAGATAATGAGCAGTTCTTC,CASSHGWGRDNEQFF
TRBJ1-5,NA,NA,12,TRBV20-1,TGCAGTGTCGCCCGAACTGGGCAGCCCCAGCATTTT,CSVARTGQPQHF
TRBJ2-2,NA,NA,12,TRBV7-3,TGTGCCAGCAGCTCGAGCGGGGGGGAGCTGTTTTTT,CASSSSGGELFF
TRBJ1-1,NA,NA,15,TRBV4-1,TGCGCCAGCAGCCACCGACAGGTTGTTCTGACTGAAGCTTTCTTT,CASSHRQVVLTEAFF
TRBJ2-1,NA,few,15,TRBV7-7,TGTGCTAGCAGCTTAGGGCTAGTCGGGCTCAATGAGCAGTTCTTC,CASSLGLVGLNEQFF
TRBJ2-5,TRBD2,NA,15,TRBV6-5,TGTGCCAGCAGTTACTCTCCAGCGGGGGGGGAGACCCAGTACTTC,CASSYSPAGGETQYF
TRBJ1-5,TRBD1,few,14,TRBV6-6,TGTGCCAGCAGTATTCGGACAGGGAATCAGCCCCAGCATTTT,CASSIRTGNQPQHF
TRBJ2-6,NA,few,14,TRBV7-9,TGTGCCAGCAGCCATCCAGCAGGGGCCAACGTCCTGACTTTC,CASSHPAGANVLTF
TRBJ2-1,TRBD1,NA,14,TRBV18,TGTGCCAGCTCCATCCCGGGACAGGGGGTTGAGCAGTTCTTC,CASSIPGQGVEQFF
TRBJ2-3,NA,NA,19,TRBV24-1,TGTGCCACCAGCCCACACCGGGACCCCACTGGAATGGTCACAGATACGCAGTATTTT,CATSPHRDPTGMVTDTQYF
TRBJ2-5,NA,NA,17,TRBV5-1,TGCGCCAGCAGCTTGGGTAAAATCGCAGGGGCTGGAGAGACCCAGTACTTC,CASSLGKIAGAGETQYF
TRBJ2-1,TRBD2,many,16,TRBV4-2,TGTGCCAGCAGCCAAGATAGCGGGGAATCCTACAATGAGCAGTTCTTC,CASSQDSGESYNEQFF
TRBJ2-3,TRBD1,once,18,TRBV28,TGTGCCAGCAGTTCCCGAACCGACAGGGGTAAGGGTGAGGATACGCAGTATTTT,CASSSRTDRGKGEDTQYF
TRBJ2-1,TRBD1,NA,14,TRBV19,TGTGCCAGTAGTGGGACAGGGTCAATCGCTGAGCAGTTCTTC,CASSGTGSIAEQFF
TRBJ1-1,NA,NA,13,TRBV6-5,TGTGCCAGCAGTGAGGGCCGGTTTTATGAAGCTTTCTTT,CASSEGRFYEAFF
TRBJ2-3,TRBD2,few,18,TRBV20-1,TGCAGTGCTCCCTCCGGGACTAGCGGGATAGTGCGGACAGATACGCAGTATTTT,CSAPSGTSGIVRTDTQYF
TRBJ1-1,TRBD1,NA,16,TRBV2,TGTGCCAGCAGTGAATACAGGGGGCGTTTGAACACTGAAGCTTTCTTT,CASSEYRGRLNTEAFF
TRBJ2-7,NA,NA,16,TRBV12-3/TRBV12-4,TGTGCCAGCAGCTCCCGCCCGCCCCTTGGCGACATCGGGGAGTACTTC,CASSSRPPLGDIGEYF